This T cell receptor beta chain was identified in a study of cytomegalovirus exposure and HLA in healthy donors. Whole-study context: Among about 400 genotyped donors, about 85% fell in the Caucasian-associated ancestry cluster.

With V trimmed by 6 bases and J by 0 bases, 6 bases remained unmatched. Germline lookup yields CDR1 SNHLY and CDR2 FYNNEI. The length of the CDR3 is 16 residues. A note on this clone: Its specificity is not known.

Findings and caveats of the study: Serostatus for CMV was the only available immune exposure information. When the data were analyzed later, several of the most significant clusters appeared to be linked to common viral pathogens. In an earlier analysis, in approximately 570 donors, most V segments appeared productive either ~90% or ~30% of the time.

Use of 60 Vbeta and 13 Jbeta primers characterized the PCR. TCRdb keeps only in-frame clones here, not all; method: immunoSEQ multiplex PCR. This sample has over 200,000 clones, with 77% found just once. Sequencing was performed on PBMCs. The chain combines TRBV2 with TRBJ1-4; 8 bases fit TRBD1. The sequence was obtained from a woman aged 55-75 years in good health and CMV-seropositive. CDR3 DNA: TGTGCCAGCAGATCCGGACAGGGAGCAACTAATGAAAAACTGTTTTTT. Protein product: CASRSGQGATNEKLFF.